The 6 T cell receptor beta chains below come from one sample, sequenced in a study of cytomegalovirus exposure and HLA in healthy donors. The table came from immunoSEQ multiplex PCR; TCRdb's copy has only in-frame clones and leaves some out. In the table there are roughly 95,000 clones, less than 85% of which are singletons. Sequencing was performed on PBMCs. The receptors stem from a man between 18 and 35 years old in good health and CMV-seropositive.

This clone came up once. V gene TRBV25-1 combines with J gene TRBJ1-1; no clear D. Deletions cut 7 bases from V and 3 bases from J, with 12 bases between. From germline, CDR1 is MGHDK and CDR2 SYGVNS. The CDR3 covers 13 residues. The CDR3 protein is CASTLGYDTEAFF. The DNA for the CDR3 is TGTGCCAGCACTCTCGGGTACGACACTGAAGCTTTCTTT.

The chain has TRBV11-2 and TRBJ2-7; 13 bases fit TRBD2. V lost 2 bases to trimming and J lost 0 bases; unmatched junction nucleotides: 1. Germline V lookup: CDR1 SGHAT, CDR2 FQNNGV. This CDR3 comprises 16 residues. The CDR3: CASSLRTSGSSYEQYF. CDR3 bases: TGTGCCAGCAGCTTAAGGACTAGCGGGAGCTCCTACGAGCAGTACTTC.

The chain couples TRBV6-5 to TRBJ1-1, with D maybe TRBD1 (6 bases). There are 15 residues in the CDR3. The germline V gene encodes CDR1 MNHEY and CDR2 SVGAGI. Trimming stripped 5 bases from V and 4 bases from J, with 17 bases between. The CDR3 DNA reads TGTGCCAGCAGTCGAGACCTAACAGGGAGCACTGAAGCTTTCTTT. Translated, it gives CASSRDLTGSTEAFF.

In DNA form, the CDR3 reads TGCGCCAGCAGTCCTGAGGGACACCCACGGCAGACCCAGTACTTC. Translated, it gives CASSPEGHPRQTQYF. This chain connects TRBV5-1 to TRBJ2-5, with a tentative D call TRBD1 (6 bases). This CDR3 has 15 residues. Per germline, CDR1 SGHRS and CDR2 YFSETQ. Trimming left V 5 bases short and J 6 bases short, with 20 bases between.

The CDR3 sequence: CSVGGGRASYEQYF. The CDR3 coding sequence is TGCAGCGTGGGGGGGGGCCGAGCCTCCTACGAGCAGTACTTC. The chain links TRBV29-1 to TRBJ2-7; D is perhaps TRBD2 (7 bases). The CDR3 consists of 14 residues. Trimming took off 6 bases at V and 0 bases at J, with 15 bases between the two ends. CDR1 and CDR2 (germline): SQVTM, ANQGSEA.

This clone has a single count. V is TRBV30 and J is TRBJ2-1; the D gene is possibly TRBD1 (5 bases). V was clipped by 4 bases and J by 4 bases, with 14 bases between them. CDR1 is GTSNPN, CDR2 SVGIG, per germline (reference sequence). The CDR3 loop spans 14 amino acids. The CDR3 protein is CAWKGSTVYNEQFF. DNA of the CDR3: TGTGCCTGGAAGGGGTCCACGGTTTACAATGAGCAGTTCTTC. The full variable domain, completed using reference TRBV30 and TRBJ2-1, is SQTIHQWPATLVQPVGSPLSLECTVEGTSNPNLYWYRQAAGRGLQLLFYSVGIGQISSEVPQNLSASRPQDRQFILSSKKLLLSDSGFYLCAWKGSTVYNEQFFGPGTRLTVL.